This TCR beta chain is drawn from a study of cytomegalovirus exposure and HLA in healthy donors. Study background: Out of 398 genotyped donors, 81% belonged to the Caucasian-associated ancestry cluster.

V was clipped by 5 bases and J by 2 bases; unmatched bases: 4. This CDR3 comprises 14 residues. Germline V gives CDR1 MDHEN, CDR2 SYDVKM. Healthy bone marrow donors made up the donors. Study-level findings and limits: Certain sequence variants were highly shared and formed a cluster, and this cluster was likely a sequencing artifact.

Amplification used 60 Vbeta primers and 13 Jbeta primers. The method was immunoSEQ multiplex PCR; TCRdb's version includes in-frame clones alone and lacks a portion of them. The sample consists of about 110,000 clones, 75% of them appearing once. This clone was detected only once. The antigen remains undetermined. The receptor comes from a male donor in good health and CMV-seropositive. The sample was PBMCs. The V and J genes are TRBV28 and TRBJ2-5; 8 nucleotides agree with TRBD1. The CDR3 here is CASSTRQGQETQYF. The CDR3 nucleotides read TGTGCCAGCAGTACTAGACAGGGGCAAGAGACCCAGTACTTC.